The rows below give T cell receptor beta chains drawn from one sample of a study of cytomegalovirus exposure and HLA in healthy donors. Repertoires were generated with immunoSEQ multiplex PCR, while TCRdb's copy carries only in-frame clones and drops some. Among 150,000 to 200,000 clones, 78% were seen once, and the ten largest hold approximately 5.4%. What was sequenced was PBMCs. Receptors were obtained from a woman aged 25 to 39 in good health and CMV-seropositive. Each CDR3 is given with its conserved first and last residue. Each record gives: V gene, D gene, J gene, clone size, CDR3 DNA, CDR3 protein. The D gene is left open where the match is weak. A clone size is listed for some rows: how often the clone was seen (once, few, many), or a class if it is expanded.

TRBV11-2	-	TRBJ2-1	-	TGTGCCAGCAGCTTAGACGCGAGCTCCTACAATGAGCAGTTCTTC	CASSLDASSYNEQFF
TRBV7-6	-	TRBJ1-2	-	TGTGCCAGCAGTCCCGCGGGGCAGGGCTATGGCTACACCTTC	CASSPAGQGYGYTF
TRBV6-5	-	TRBJ1-3	once	TGTGCCAGCAGTTACTCCGGACATCTCTTGGGCACCATATATTTT	CASSYSGHLLGTIYF
TRBV5-8	TRBD1	TRBJ1-1	once	TGTGCCAGCAGCTCGACAGGGGGCACGAACATTGAAGCTTTCTTT	CASSSTGGTNIEAFF
TRBV18	-	TRBJ1-2	few	TGTGCCAGCGAAGGGGCGCGCGGCTACACCTTC	CASEGARGYTF
TRBV10-2	-	TRBJ2-3	-	TGCGCCAGCAGTGAGTCAGGAGGGGGGGCCTCGACAGATACGCAGTATTTT	CASSESGGGASTDTQYF
TRBV5-4	TRBD1	TRBJ2-7	-	TGTGCCAGCAGCTCGGACAGGGCCTACGAGCAGTACTTC	CASSSDRAYEQYF
TRBV7-3	-	TRBJ2-7	once	TGTGCCAGCAGCTTAAATCAGGCCACACCCTACGAGCAGTACTTC	CASSLNQATPYEQYF
TRBV5-1	TRBD2	TRBJ2-1	-	TGCGCCAGCAGATCCCGGACCGGGGGGAACTCCTACAATGAGCAGTTCTTC	CASRSRTGGNSYNEQFF
TRBV5-1	TRBD1	TRBJ2-5	-	TGCGCCAGCAAGTCGCTGACTCAGGGGGTGGCCCAAGAGACCCAGTACTTC	CASKSLTQGVAQETQYF
TRBV11-2	-	TRBJ2-7	-	TGTGCCAGCAGCTTAAACCCCCGCAGCTACGAGCAGTACTTC	CASSLNPRSYEQYF
TRBV4-1	TRBD2	TRBJ2-1	-	TGCGCCAGCAGCCCAGGGACTAGCGGGTACAATGAGCAGTTCTTC	CASSPGTSGYNEQFF
TRBV7-6	TRBD1	TRBJ2-7	-	TGTGCCAGCAGCCTTGGACAGGGGACCCACGAGCAGTACTTC	CASSLGQGTHEQYF
TRBV9	TRBD1	TRBJ1-2	-	TGTGCCAGCAGCGGCGACAGGGACACTAACTATGGCTACACCTTC	CASSGDRDTNYGYTF
TRBV5-1	TRBD1	TRBJ1-4	once	TGCGCCAGCAGCCGGGCCCCTACAGGGGTCGGGAGCGAAAAACTGTTTTTT	CASSRAPTGVGSEKLFF
TRBV27	TRBD1	TRBJ1-5	-	TGTGCCAGCAGTTCCCGGGGACAGGGCAATCAGCCCCAGCATTTT	CASSSRGQGNQPQHF
TRBV19	TRBD2	TRBJ2-1	-	TGTGCCAGTAAAGGGAGGGGCTACAATGAGCAGTTCTTC	CASKGRGYNEQFF
TRBV9	-	TRBJ2-7	-	TGTGCCAGCAGCATGCCAGGGTTGGGGGAGCAGTACTTC	CASSMPGLGEQYF
TRBV2	TRBD2	TRBJ2-5	few	TGTGCGTCGCGGAGCGGGGGGGAAGAGACCCAGTACTTC	CASRSGGEETQYF
TRBV5-1	-	TRBJ1-1	-	TGCGCCAGCAGCTTGGAGGGGGGGGCAACTGAAGCTTTCTTT	CASSLEGGATEAFF
TRBV2	TRBD1	TRBJ2-5	-	TGTGCCAGCACGCGGACAGGCCGTCAAGAGACCCAGTACTTC	CASTRTGRQETQYF
TRBV10-2	TRBD1	TRBJ1-2	-	TGCGCCAGCAGTGACCCCGGACAGGCTGTGGGCCAACCATATGGCTACACCTTC	CASSDPGQAVGQPYGYTF
TRBV7-2	-	TRBJ2-7	-	TGTGCCAGCAGCCCGGGAAGGAGTCAACTCTACGAGCAGTACTTC	CASSPGRSQLYEQYF
TRBV27	TRBD1	TRBJ2-7	once	TGTGCCAGCAGTTTGGAGACAGGGGGCTCCTACGAGCAGTACTTC	CASSLETGGSYEQYF
TRBV11-2	-	TRBJ1-3	-	TGTGCCAGCACTGGGGGGGTCTCTGGAAACACCATATATTTT	CASTGGVSGNTIYF
TRBV4-3	-	TRBJ1-4	-	TGCGCCAGCAGCCAAGATTCAGGGTATGAAAAACTGTTTTTT	CASSQDSGYEKLFF
TRBV7-2	-	TRBJ2-3	few	TGTGCCAGCAGTCCACGAGGACAGCACACAGATACGCAGTATTTT	CASSPRGQHTDTQYF
TRBV6-1	-	TRBJ1-5	few	TGTGCCAGCAGTGAAGTGGGCGGCAATCAGCCCCAGCATTTT	CASSEVGGNQPQHF
TRBV6-8	TRBD2	TRBJ2-3	-	TGTGCTTGCCTACAAGGGGCTAGCGGGGGGGGCACAGATACGCAGTATTTT	CACLQGASGGGTDTQYF
TRBV7-2	TRBD2	TRBJ2-1	-	TGTGCCAGCAGCCGGGACTACCTCAATGAGCAGTTCTTC	CASSRDYLNEQFF
TRBV2	TRBD2	TRBJ2-1	-	TGTGCCAGCATGGGACGGGAGGTCCCCCACAATGAGCAGTTCTTC	CASMGREVPHNEQFF
TRBV6-6	-	TRBJ1-6	-	TGTGCCAGCAGGGGAGAGACTTTGTATTCACCCCTCCACTTT	CASRGETLYSPLHF
TRBV2	-	TRBJ1-3	-	TGTGCCAGCAGTGAGTCACTTTTTACTGGAAACACCATATATTTT	CASSESLFTGNTIYF
TRBV2	TRBD2	TRBJ2-5	few	TGTGCCAGCAAGGGACTAGTAGGGGGGTGGGAGACCCAGTACTTC	CASKGLVGGWETQYF
TRBV6-1	TRBD1	TRBJ1-2	-	TGTGCCAGCAGTGGCCCGGGGACAGGGAGAGGCTACACCTTC	CASSGPGTGRGYTF
TRBV6-6	TRBD1	TRBJ1-2	few	TGTGCCAGCAGTCTAGACAGGGCTCAGGACTATGGCTACACCTTC	CASSLDRAQDYGYTF
TRBV27	-	TRBJ1-5	-	TGTGCCAGCAGTCCGGGTCCTGGGAATCAGCCCCAGCATTTT	CASSPGPGNQPQHF
TRBV29-1	TRBD1	TRBJ2-7	-	TGCAGCGTTCGACAGGGTACCTACGAGCAGTACTTC	CSVRQGTYEQYF
TRBV5-4	-	TRBJ1-2	-	TGTGCCAGCAGCCCTACCTTCGCGGGCTCTAACTATGGCTACACCTTC	CASSPTFAGSNYGYTF
TRBV13	TRBD1	TRBJ2-3	-	TGTGCCAGCAGCCCGGACAGGGGTAACACAGATACGCAGTATTTT	CASSPDRGNTDTQYF
TRBV6-1	TRBD1	TRBJ2-7	few	TGTGCCAGCAGTGAAATAGGGGGCTGGGGGCCCTACGAGCAGTACTTC	CASSEIGGWGPYEQYF
TRBV25-1	TRBD1	TRBJ2-3	-	TGTGCCAGCGGTCGACAGGGGGCAGATACGCAGTATTTT	CASGRQGADTQYF
TRBV7-9	-	TRBJ2-7	-	TGTGCCAGCAGCTTAAGTACGAACTCGGGGGACGAGCAGTACTTC	CASSLSTNSGDEQYF
TRBV7-2	TRBD2	TRBJ2-5	-	TGTGCCAGCAGCTTAAGGCTGGGACTAGAAGAGACCCAGTACTTC	CASSLRLGLEETQYF
TRBV7-2	-	TRBJ1-2	-	TGTGCCAGTACAGGGTTCGTAACCTATGGCTACACCTTC	CASTGFVTYGYTF
TRBV2	-	TRBJ1-3	once	TGTGCCAGCAGTCCTCCGGGCGGGCCGGTCAAGGACACCATATATTTT	CASSPPGGPVKDTIYF
TRBV12-5	-	TRBJ1-2	-	TGTGCTAGTGCGCCGCTAGGAGTCGGAGGCTACACCTTC	CASAPLGVGGYTF
TRBV19	-	TRBJ1-5	-	TGTGCCAGTAGTATACGGGGTAGCAATCAGCCCCAGCATTTT	CASSIRGSNQPQHF
TRBV5-4	-	TRBJ1-6	-	TGTGCCAGCAGCTTACCAAAGCCCGGAGGATCACCCCTCCACTTT	CASSLPKPGGSPLHF